The 20 T cell receptor beta chains reported below all come from one sample, sequenced in a study of T cell responses to AZD1222 COVID-19 vaccine. Measured with immunoSEQ multiplex PCR; TCRdb has only the in-frame clones, and not every one. The table includes 140,000 to 150,000 clones, under 95% detected once. Source: peripheral blood, taken on day 0 of AZD1222 vaccination. The receptors here all came from an adult in good health.

J is TRBJ1-5 and V is TRBV7-9, with no clear D. V lost 7 bases to trimming and J lost 2 bases, with 9 bases between them. CDR3 length: 13 residues. Germline CDR1 SEHNR, CDR2 FQNEAQ (reference sequence). CDR3: CASTPSGNQPQHF. The CDR3 nucleotides are TGTGCCAGCACCCCGAGTGGCAATCAGCCCCAGCATTTT.

This chain uses TRBV6-5 with TRBJ2-3; no definite D call. The CDR3 length is 14 residues. Between the trimmed V and J ends, which lost 1 base and 3 bases, there was a span of 8 bases. The V gene's germline CDR1 is MNHEY and CDR2 SVGAGI. The CDR3 loop reads CASSYFPTTDTQYF. The CDR3 nucleotides are TGTGCCAGCAGTTACTTCCCTACGACAGATACGCAGTATTTT.

The chain is built from TRBV23-1 and TRBJ2-3, with 13 bases lining up with TRBD2. TRBV23-1 is labeled an ORF, and its function is uncertain. This CDR3 is 19 amino acids long. J lost 0 bases, V lost 4 bases, and 10 bases had no gene match. In DNA form, the CDR3 reads TGCGCCAGCAGTCGAGACGGGACTAGCGGGACACCTAGCACAGATACGCAGTATTTT. This encodes CASSRDGTSGTPSTDTQYF.

The gene calls are TRBV4-2 and TRBJ2-7, with 8 nucleotides matching TRBD1. CDR3 length: 17 amino acids. Unmatched junction bases numbered 12, after V lost 0 bases and J lost 5 bases. Germline V gene lookup returns CDR1 LGHNA and CDR2 YNFKEQ. The CDR3, as DNA: TGTGCCAGCAGCCAAGATTTTCGGACAGGGATTACGGACGAGCAGTACTTC. This gives the protein CASSQDFRTGITDEQYF.

This chain links TRBV29-1 with TRBJ2-7, with D tentatively TRBD2 (6 bases). Germline V gives CDR1 SQVTM, CDR2 ANQGSEA. Deletions cut 5 bases from V and 4 bases from J, with 12 bases between. This CDR3 is built from 12 residues. The CDR3 here is CSVLTSFYEQYF. DNA for the CDR3: TGCAGCGTTCTGACTAGTTTTTACGAGCAGTACTTC.

The J gene is TRBJ1-6, the V gene TRBV6-5, with no clear D. Germline values: CDR1 MNHEY, CDR2 SVGAGI. V gave up 5 bases and J gave up 6 bases, with 2 bases separating them. The CDR3 has 11 residues. CDR3 DNA: TGTGCCAGCAGTATTAATTCACCCCTCCACTTT. Residues: CASSINSPLHF.

This chain connects TRBV6-2 or TRBV6-3 to TRBJ2-5; D is ambiguous. This CDR3 spans 18 amino acids. Trimming removed 2 bases at V and 2 bases at J, with 21 bases between. Germline V gives CDR1 MNHEY, CDR2 SVGEGT. CDR3 nucleotide sequence: TGTGCCAGCAGTTACATCAACAGCATTCTCTTGGTACAAGAGACCCAGTACTTC. Translation: CASSYINSILLVQETQYF.

The V call is TRBV11-2, the J call TRBJ2-1, with D possibly being TRBD1 (5 bases). Germline-derived CDR1 and CDR2 are SGHAT and FQNNGV. The ends were cut back, 2 bases at V and 4 bases at J, with 9 bases in the middle. This CDR3 is 14 amino acids long. Here the CDR3 reads CASSLSAGYNEQFF. In DNA, the CDR3 is TGTGCCAGCAGCTTATCTGCAGGGTACAATGAGCAGTTCTTC.

This clone showed up just a few times. V gene TRBV13 combines with J gene TRBJ2-2, with TRBD1 as a possible D gene (5 bases). The germline CDR1 and CDR2 sequences are PRHDT and FYEKMQ (reference sequence). The CDR3 covers 16 residues. Trimming pared 1 base from V and 4 bases from J, leaving 13 bases between. Written as DNA, the CDR3 is TGTGCCAGCAGCTTAGCGGCAGGGTGGAGCACCGGGGAGCTGTTTTTT. Translation: CASSLAAGWSTGELFF.

The CDR3 loop reads CASSITGDQPQHF. CDR3 in DNA: TGTGCCAGCAGCATTACAGGGGATCAGCCCCAGCATTTT. The J gene is TRBJ1-5, the V gene TRBV5-5; 7 bases align to TRBD1. V gave up 4 bases and J gave up 5 bases; unmatched junction bases: 3. The germline CDR1 and CDR2 sequences are SGHKS and YYEKEE (reference sequence). The CDR3 extends over 13 amino acids.

This rearrangement joins TRBV7-8 to TRBJ1-6; possible D gene TRBD1, 5 bases. V was clipped by 4 bases and J by 11 bases, with 18 bases between them. Germline-derived CDR1 and CDR2 are SGHVS and FQNEAQ. The length of the CDR3 is 15 residues. DNA for the CDR3: TGTGCCAGCAGCTCCTCGGGGGGGGTTTTCCCACCCCTCCACTTT. Its translation is CASSSSGGVFPPLHF.

The gene calls are TRBV10-3 and TRBJ1-2, with unresolved D. The CDR3 consists of 12 residues. Trimming left V 8 bases short and J 8 bases short, with 15 bases between. From germline, CDR1 is ENHRY and CDR2 SYGVKD. The DNA for the CDR3 is TGTGCCATCTCCCTGCTCGGAGAAGGCTACACCTTC. It translates to CAISLLGEGYTF.

The chain uses TRBV10-3 and TRBJ2-7; 11 positions agree with TRBD2. Losses at the gene ends were 6 bases for V and 5 bases for J; bases not matched to a gene: 9. The CDR3 has 15 amino acids. Germline V lookup: CDR1 ENHRY, CDR2 SYGVKD. The CDR3 coding sequence is TGTGCCATCAGCCCCAGTCTAGCGGGAGGCCACGAGCAGTACTTC. Encoded protein: CAISPSLAGGHEQYF.

The chain has TRBV5-4 and TRBJ1-4; tentative D call: TRBD1 (6 bases). The germline gives CDR1 SGHNT, CDR2 YYREEE (reference sequence). V shed 5 bases and J shed 7 bases, with 18 bases lying between them. The CDR3 runs to 15 residues. CDR3 amino acids: CASSSPGKGGEKLFF. DNA of the CDR3: TGTGCCAGCAGTTCACCGGGAAAAGGGGGTGAAAAACTGTTTTTT.

V gene TRBV25-1 combines with J gene TRBJ1-3; D may be TRBD1 (6 bases). V lost 4 bases to trimming and J lost 4 bases, with 11 bases between them. Germline V gene sequence: CDR1 MGHDK, CDR2 SYGVNS. The CDR3 length is 14 residues. CDR3 sequence reads: CASSVGGTGNTIYF. Here the CDR3 DNA reads TGTGCCAGCAGTGTCGGGGGCACGGGAAACACCATATATTTT.

The rearrangement uses TRBV9 and TRBJ1-6; D is uncertain. V lost 2 bases, J lost 7 bases, and 19 bases lay in between. From germline, CDR1 is SGDLS and CDR2 YYNGEE. This CDR3 spans 17 amino acids. The CDR3 loop reads CASSVVPSGTGNSPLHF. The CDR3 coding sequence is TGTGCCAGCAGCGTTGTACCCTCCGGAACCGGGAATTCACCCCTCCACTTT.

The CDR3 DNA sequence: TGCGCCAGCAGCCAAGGGACAGGGACTAACTATGGCTACACCTTC. As protein: CASSQGTGTNYGYTF. The J gene is TRBJ1-2, the V gene TRBV4-1; TRBD1 matches 8 bases. The length of the CDR3 is 15 residues. Losses at the gene ends were 1 base for V and 0 bases for J; bases not matched to a gene: 1. The germline gives CDR1 MGHRA, CDR2 YSYEKL.

The rearrangement uses TRBV9 and TRBJ2-7; D possibly corresponds to TRBD1 (6 bases). The CDR3 loop spans 16 amino acids. V was trimmed by 0 bases and J by 4 bases, leaving 17 bases between them. The germline V gene encodes CDR1 SGDLS and CDR2 YYNGEE. The CDR3 region is CASSVGLGANRYEQYF. CDR3 sequence (DNA): TGTGCCAGCAGCGTAGGTTTGGGGGCTAATAGGTACGAGCAGTACTTC.

This chain joins TRBV6-4 and TRBJ2-1; D could derive from TRBD1 or TRBD2 (6 bases each). Trimming shortened V by 7 bases and J by 4 bases, and 17 bases separated the two germline ends. Germline values: CDR1 MRHNA, CDR2 SNTAGT. This CDR3 is built from 15 residues. The DNA of the CDR3 is TGTGCCAGCACCACCGTCCGGGGGCCATACAATGAGCAGTTCTTC. As protein: CASTTVRGPYNEQFF.

This chain joins TRBV11-2 and TRBJ2-2; 10 bases map to TRBD2. CDR1 is SGHAT and CDR2 is FQNNGV in the germline V gene. This CDR3 is built from 18 residues. The junction had 12 bases not matched to a gene; V was cut back by 5 bases and J by 3 bases. The CDR3 sequence is CASSPQLAGDVDTGELFF. CDR3 DNA sequence: TGTGCCAGCAGCCCGCAGCTAGCGGGAGATGTTGACACCGGGGAGCTGTTTTTT. Looking up the rest from reference TRBV11-2 and TRBJ2-2 gives the full variable domain: EAGVAQSPRYKIIEKRQSVAFWCNPISGHATLYWYQQILGQGPKLLIQFQNNGVVDDSQLPKDRFSAERLKGVDSTLKIQPAKLEDSAVYLCASSPQLAGDVDTGELFFGEGSRLTVL.